This is a list of T cell receptor beta chains from one sample in a study of T-cell reconstitution after alpha-beta-depleted transplantation in children. TCRdb redid the calling of the PCR reads with MiXCR, one entry per CDR3 protein. In the table there are about 610,000 distinct CDR3 sequences, roughly 27% of which are singletons. Here the sequenced sample was PBMCs, taken before TCRalphabeta/CD19-depleted stem cell transplant. The receptors shown here come from a boy in the first two years of life with Wiskott-Aldrich syndrome, due to receive a stem cell transplant. Each CDR3 is given with its conserved first and last residue. The order of the fields is D gene, clone size, J gene, CDR3 length, V gene, CDR3 DNA, CDR3 protein. The D gene is left open where the match is weak. Expanded clones get a size class; other rows say once, few or many, or leave the size out.

D: .
size: .
J: TRBJ1-4
length: 17
V: TRBV6-5
DNA: TGTGCCAGCAGTTACCCCCTCGGCAGGATCGATAATGAAAAACTGTTTTTT
CDR3: CASSYPLGRIDNEKLFF

D: .
size: few
J: TRBJ2-1
length: 17
V: TRBV10-2
DNA: TGCGCCAGCAGTGAGTTGAGAAAGGGTTTATCCTACAATGAGCAGTTCTTC
CDR3: CASSELRKGLSYNEQFF

D: TRBD1
size: .
J: TRBJ1-6
length: 15
V: TRBV4-1
DNA: TGCGCCAGCAGCCAGGGACAGGGGGTATTTTCACCCCTCCACTTT
CDR3: CASSQGQGVFSPLHF

D: TRBD1
size: .
J: TRBJ1-6
length: 16
V: TRBV2
DNA: TGTGCCAGCAGTGAAGGCGGGACAGGGAGGCGGTCACCCCTCCACTTT
CDR3: CASSEGGTGRRSPLHF

D: TRBD1
size: .
J: TRBJ1-1
length: 15
V: TRBV27
DNA: TGTGCCAGCAGTGAGTCCAGGGGGCAGAGTCCAAAAGCTTTCTTT
CDR3: CASSESRGQSPKAFF

D: .
size: .
J: TRBJ2-5
length: 16
V: TRBV5-1
DNA: TGCGCCAGCAGCTTGGCAAGCATTGGCGCCCAAGAGACCCAGTACTTC
CDR3: CASSLASIGAQETQYF

D: TRBD1
size: few
J: TRBJ1-1
length: 14
V: TRBV29-1
DNA: TGCAGCGCCAGCCCCCGGGACAGGGGAACTGAAGCTTTCTTT
CDR3: CSASPRDRGTEAFF

D: .
size: .
J: TRBJ2-7
length: 16
V: TRBV12-3/TRBV12-4
DNA: TGTGCCAGCAGTACTTACAGGGACCGACCTTCCTACGAGCAGTACTTC
CDR3: CASSTYRDRPSYEQYF

D: .
size: few
J: TRBJ2-1
length: 14
V: TRBV11-3
DNA: TGTGCCAGCAGCTTAGGGGACCTCTACAATGAGCAGTTCTTC
CDR3: CASSLGDLYNEQFF

D: .
size: .
J: TRBJ2-5
length: 14
V: TRBV20-1
DNA: TGCAGTGCTAGAGATTGGGCTAGACAAGAGACCCAGTACTTC
CDR3: CSARDWARQETQYF

D: .
size: few
J: TRBJ2-7
length: 14
V: TRBV20-1
DNA: TGCAGTGCTAGAGATCGAACAGGCTCCTACGAGCAGTACTTC
CDR3: CSARDRTGSYEQYF

D: TRBD2
size: few
J: TRBJ2-3
length: 16
V: TRBV4-2
DNA: TGTGCCAGCAGCCTGGGACTAGCGGGGACCACAGATACGCAGTATTTT
CDR3: CASSLGLAGTTDTQYF

D: .
size: .
J: TRBJ1-2
length: 13
V: TRBV5-1
DNA: TGCGCCAGCAGCTTAGAGGTTTTCTATGGCTACACCTTC
CDR3: CASSLEVFYGYTF

D: TRBD1
size: few
J: TRBJ2-5
length: 14
V: TRBV20-1
DNA: TGCAGTGCTTACCTGGACAGGCTCCAAGAGACCCAGTACTTC
CDR3: CSAYLDRLQETQYF

D: .
size: few
J: TRBJ2-1
length: 15
V: TRBV10-2
DNA: TGCGCCAGCCAAAGGGCGGGGTCTTCCTACAATGAGCAGTTCTTC
CDR3: CASQRAGSSYNEQFF

D: .
size: few
J: TRBJ1-1
length: 14
V: TRBV27
DNA: TGTGCCAGCAGTTTCTACAGGGTAGATACTGAAGCTTTCTTT
CDR3: CASSFYRVDTEAFF

D: TRBD1
size: .
J: TRBJ2-3
length: 15
V: TRBV2
DNA: TGTGCCAGCAGTCTCGGACAGGGGGCTGGGGATACGCAGTATTTT
CDR3: CASSLGQGAGDTQYF

D: TRBD1
size: .
J: TRBJ1-1
length: 13
V: TRBV24-1
DNA: TGTGCCACCAGCCAGGGGGCTTGGACTGAAGCTTTCTTT
CDR3: CATSQGAWTEAFF

D: TRBD1
size: .
J: TRBJ1-2
length: 14
V: TRBV7-4
DNA: TGTGCCAGCAGCTTAGGACAGGGGGCGGAGGGCTACACCTTC
CDR3: CASSLGQGAEGYTF

D: .
size: .
J: TRBJ2-3
length: 16
V: TRBV5-6
DNA: TGTGCCAGCCGACCAGCGGAGGGCGGGAGCACAGATACGCAGTATTTT
CDR3: CASRPAEGGSTDTQYF

D: .
size: few
J: TRBJ2-1
length: 13
V: TRBV15
DNA: TGTGCCACCAGCAGAGTCGGGGGCTCTGAGCAGTTCTTC
CDR3: CATSRVGGSEQFF

D: .
size: few
J: TRBJ2-7
length: 14
V: TRBV20-1
DNA: TGCAGTGCTACCCGACAGGTTTCCTCCTACGAGCAGTACTTC
CDR3: CSATRQVSSYEQYF

D: .
size: few
J: TRBJ2-2
length: 15
V: TRBV5-1
DNA: TGCGCCAGCAGCCAAGCCCCATTCGGAAACGGGGAGCTGTTTTTT
CDR3: CASSQAPFGNGELFF

D: TRBD1
size: .
J: TRBJ2-2
length: 17
V: TRBV24-1
DNA: TGTGCCACCAGTGATCACGCGGGACAGGGGTTCATCGGGGAGCTGTTTTTT
CDR3: CATSDHAGQGFIGELFF

D: .
size: .
J: TRBJ1-3
length: 14
V: TRBV12-3/TRBV12-4
DNA: TGTGCCAGCAGCCCTACCCCCTCTGGAAACACCATATATTTT
CDR3: CASSPTPSGNTIYF

D: .
size: few
J: TRBJ1-2
length: 12
V: TRBV29-1
DNA: TGCAGCGTTGAAGCGCCAGGTTACGGCTACACCTTC
CDR3: CSVEAPGYGYTF

D: TRBD1
size: .
J: TRBJ2-2
length: 16
V: TRBV20-1
DNA: TGCAGTGCCACAGGGGGGAAGCCGTCGAACACCGGGGAGCTGTTTTTT
CDR3: CSATGGKPSNTGELFF

D: .
size: .
J: TRBJ1-1
length: 10
V: TRBV29-1
DNA: TGCAGCGTTGAGCACACTGAAGCTTTCTTT
CDR3: CSVEHTEAFF

D: .
size: few
J: TRBJ2-1
length: 16
V: TRBV20-1
DNA: TGCAGTGCTAGAGTGAGTGTCGGACAAAACTTAAATGAGCAGTTCTTC
CDR3: CSARVSVGQNLNEQFF

D: .
size: .
J: TRBJ2-6
length: 15
V: TRBV6-5
DNA: TGTGCCAGCAGTTACGGCAGCTCTGGGGCCAACGTCCTGACTTTC
CDR3: CASSYGSSGANVLTF

D: TRBD2
size: .
J: TRBJ2-3
length: 16
V: TRBV5-1
DNA: TGCGCCAGCAGCGAGGGACTAGCGGGAGGAACAGATGCGCAGTATTTT
CDR3: CASSEGLAGGTDAQYF

D: .
size: .
J: TRBJ2-2
length: 14
V: TRBV10-3
DNA: TGTGCCATCACTCAACGATGGCCGACCGGGGAGCCGTTTTTT
CDR3: CAITQRWPTGEPFF